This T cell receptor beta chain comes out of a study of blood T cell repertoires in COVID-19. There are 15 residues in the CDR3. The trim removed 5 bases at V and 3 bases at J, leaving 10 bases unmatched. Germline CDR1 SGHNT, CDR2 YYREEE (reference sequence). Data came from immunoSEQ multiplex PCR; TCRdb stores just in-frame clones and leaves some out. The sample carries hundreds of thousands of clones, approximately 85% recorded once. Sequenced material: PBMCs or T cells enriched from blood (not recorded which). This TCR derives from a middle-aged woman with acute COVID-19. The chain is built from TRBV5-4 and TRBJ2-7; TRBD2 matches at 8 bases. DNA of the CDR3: TGTGCCAGCAGGTCATCCGGGACTAGAATCTACGAGCAGTACTTC. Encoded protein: CASRSSGTRIYEQYF.